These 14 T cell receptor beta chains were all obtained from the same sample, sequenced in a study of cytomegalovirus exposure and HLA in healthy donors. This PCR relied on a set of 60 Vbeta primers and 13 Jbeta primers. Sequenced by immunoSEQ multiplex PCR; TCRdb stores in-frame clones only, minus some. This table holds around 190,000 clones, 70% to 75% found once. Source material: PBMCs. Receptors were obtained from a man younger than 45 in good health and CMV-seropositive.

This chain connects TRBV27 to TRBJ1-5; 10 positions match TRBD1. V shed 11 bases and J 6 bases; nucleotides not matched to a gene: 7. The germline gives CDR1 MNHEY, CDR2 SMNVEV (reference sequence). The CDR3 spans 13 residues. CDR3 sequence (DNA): TGTGCCTCACGGGACAGGGGAAGTCAGCCCCAGCATTTT. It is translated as CASRDRGSQPQHF.

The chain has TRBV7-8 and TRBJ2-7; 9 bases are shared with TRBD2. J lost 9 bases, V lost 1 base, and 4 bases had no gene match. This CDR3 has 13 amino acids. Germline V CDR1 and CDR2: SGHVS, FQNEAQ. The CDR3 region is CASSLDSGSGQYF. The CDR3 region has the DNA TGTGCCAGCAGCTTAGATAGCGGGAGCGGGCAGTACTTC.

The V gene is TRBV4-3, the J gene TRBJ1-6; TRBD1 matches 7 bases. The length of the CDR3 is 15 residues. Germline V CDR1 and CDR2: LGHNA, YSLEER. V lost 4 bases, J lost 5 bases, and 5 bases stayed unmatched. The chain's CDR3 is CASSRGTANNSPLHF. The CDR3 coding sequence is TGCGCCAGCAGCCGAGGGACAGCAAATAATTCACCCCTCCACTTT.

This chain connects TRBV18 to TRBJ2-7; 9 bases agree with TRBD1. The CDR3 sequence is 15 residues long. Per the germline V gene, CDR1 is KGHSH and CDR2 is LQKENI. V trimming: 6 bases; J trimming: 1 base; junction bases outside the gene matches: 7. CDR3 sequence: CASSPWGQGSYEQYF. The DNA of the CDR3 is TGTGCCAGCTCGCCATGGGGACAGGGATCCTACGAGCAGTACTTC.

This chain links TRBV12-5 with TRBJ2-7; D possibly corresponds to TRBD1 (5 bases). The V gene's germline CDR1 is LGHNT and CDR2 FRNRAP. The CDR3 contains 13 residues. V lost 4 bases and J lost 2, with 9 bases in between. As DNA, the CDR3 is TGTGCTAGTGGTTCACAGGCGGCCTACGAGCAGTACTTC. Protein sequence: CASGSQAAYEQYF.

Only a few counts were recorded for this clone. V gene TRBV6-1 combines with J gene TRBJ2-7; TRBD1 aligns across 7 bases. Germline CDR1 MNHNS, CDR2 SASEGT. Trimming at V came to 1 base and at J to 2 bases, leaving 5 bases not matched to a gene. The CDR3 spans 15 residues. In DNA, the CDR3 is TGTGCCAGCAGTGAAGACAGGGGCCCAACCTACGAGCAGTACTTC. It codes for CASSEDRGPTYEQYF.

The CDR3 reads CASRPSGRARNEQFF. CDR3 coding DNA: TGTGCCAGCAGACCTAGCGGGAGGGCTCGGAATGAGCAGTTCTTC. The chain links TRBV28 to TRBJ2-1; TRBD2 agrees at 12 bases. Trimming took 6 bases from V and 7 from J; bases not matched to a gene: 7. The germline V gene has CDR1 MDHEN and CDR2 SYDVKM. This CDR3 has 15 residues.

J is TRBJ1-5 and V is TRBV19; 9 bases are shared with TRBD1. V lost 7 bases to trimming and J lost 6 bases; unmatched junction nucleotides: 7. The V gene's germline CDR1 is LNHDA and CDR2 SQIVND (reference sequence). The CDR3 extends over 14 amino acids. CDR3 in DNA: TGTGCCAGTACCAGGGACAGGGCTCGTCAGCCCCAGCATTTT. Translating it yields CASTRDRARQPQHF.

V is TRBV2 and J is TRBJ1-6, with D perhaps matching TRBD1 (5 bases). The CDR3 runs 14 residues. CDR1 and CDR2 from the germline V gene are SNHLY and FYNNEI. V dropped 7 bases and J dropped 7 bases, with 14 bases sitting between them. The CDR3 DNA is TGTGCCAGCACTAACAGGATTTCCAATTCACCCCTCCACTTT. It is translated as CASTNRISNSPLHF.

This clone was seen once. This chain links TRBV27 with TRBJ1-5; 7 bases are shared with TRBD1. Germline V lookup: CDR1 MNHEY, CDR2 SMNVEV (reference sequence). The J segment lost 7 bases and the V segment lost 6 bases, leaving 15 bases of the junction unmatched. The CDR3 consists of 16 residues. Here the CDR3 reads CASSSLPGGKEQPQHF. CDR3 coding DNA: TGTGCCAGCAGCAGTTTACCAGGGGGAAAGGAGCAGCCCCAGCATTTT.

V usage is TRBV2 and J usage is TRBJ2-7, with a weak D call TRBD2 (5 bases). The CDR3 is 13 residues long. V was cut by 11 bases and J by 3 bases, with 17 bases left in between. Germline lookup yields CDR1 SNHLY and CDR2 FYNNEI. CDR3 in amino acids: CACSQRWDYEQYF. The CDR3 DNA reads TGTGCCTGTTCACAGCGGTGGGACTACGAGCAGTACTTC.

This CDR3 is CASSISRANTGELFF. CDR3 coding DNA: TGTGCCAGTAGTATTTCCCGGGCGAACACCGGGGAGCTGTTTTTT. The chain is built from TRBV19 and TRBJ2-2; D not resolved. The CDR3 is 15 amino acids. CDR1 is LNHDA and CDR2 is SQIVND in the germline V gene (reference sequence). V lost 3 bases and J 0 bases, leaving 8 bases between the germline ends.

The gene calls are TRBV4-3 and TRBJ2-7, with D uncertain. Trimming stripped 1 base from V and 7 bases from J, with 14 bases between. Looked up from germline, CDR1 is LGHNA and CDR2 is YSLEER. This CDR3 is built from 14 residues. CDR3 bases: TGCGCCAGCAGCCAAGCTCAAAGCGATGGAGAGCAGTACTTC. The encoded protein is CASSQAQSDGEQYF.

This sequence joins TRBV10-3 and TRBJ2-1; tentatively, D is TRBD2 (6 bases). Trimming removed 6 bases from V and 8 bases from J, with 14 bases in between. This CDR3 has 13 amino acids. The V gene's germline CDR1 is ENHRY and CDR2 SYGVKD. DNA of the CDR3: TGTGCCATCAGGAGGGAGGACCTATATGAGCAGTTCTTC. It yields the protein CAIRREDLYEQFF.